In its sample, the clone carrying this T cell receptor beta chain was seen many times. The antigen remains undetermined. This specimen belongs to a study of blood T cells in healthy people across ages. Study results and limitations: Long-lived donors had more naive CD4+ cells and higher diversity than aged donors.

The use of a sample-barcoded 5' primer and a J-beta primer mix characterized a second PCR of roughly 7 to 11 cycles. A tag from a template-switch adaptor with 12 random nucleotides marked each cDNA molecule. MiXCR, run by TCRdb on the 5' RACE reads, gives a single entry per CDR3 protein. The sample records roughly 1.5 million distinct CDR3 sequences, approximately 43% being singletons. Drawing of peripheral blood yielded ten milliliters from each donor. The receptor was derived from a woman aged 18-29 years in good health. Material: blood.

Here the CDR3 DNA reads TGTGCCAGCAGCCCGACAGGGTCAGAGACCCAGTACTTC. Its protein is CASSPTGSETQYF. The chain carries TRBV7-9 and TRBJ2-5; 7 positions match TRBD1. J gave up 4 bases and V 5 bases, and 4 bases lay outside the gene matches. The CDR3 contains 13 residues. CDR1 and CDR2 (germline): SEHNR, FQNEAQ (reference sequence).